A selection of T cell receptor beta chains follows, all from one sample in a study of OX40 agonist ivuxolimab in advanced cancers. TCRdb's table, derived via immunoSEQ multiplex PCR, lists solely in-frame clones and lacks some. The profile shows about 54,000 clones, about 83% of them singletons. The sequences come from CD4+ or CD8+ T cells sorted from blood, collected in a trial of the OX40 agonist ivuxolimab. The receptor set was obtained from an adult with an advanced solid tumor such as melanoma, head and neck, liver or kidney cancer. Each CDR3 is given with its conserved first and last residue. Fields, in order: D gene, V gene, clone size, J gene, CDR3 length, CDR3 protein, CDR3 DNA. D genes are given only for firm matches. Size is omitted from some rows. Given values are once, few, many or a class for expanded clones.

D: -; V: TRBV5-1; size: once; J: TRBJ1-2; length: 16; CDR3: CASSSADGLRNYGYTF; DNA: TGCGCCAGCAGCTCAGCAGACGGATTAAGAAACTATGGCTACACCTTC
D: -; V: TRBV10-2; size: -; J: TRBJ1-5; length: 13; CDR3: CASSENRNQPQHF; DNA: TGCGCCAGCAGTGAGAATCGCAATCAGCCCCAGCATTTT
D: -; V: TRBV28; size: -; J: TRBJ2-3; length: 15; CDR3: CASTLGRGDTDTQYF; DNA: TGTGCCAGCACCTTAGGGAGAGGGGACACAGATACGCAGTATTTT
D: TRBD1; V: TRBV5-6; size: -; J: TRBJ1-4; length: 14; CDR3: CASSSTGNQEKLFF; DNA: TGTGCCAGCAGCTCGACAGGGAATCAGGAAAAACTGTTTTTT
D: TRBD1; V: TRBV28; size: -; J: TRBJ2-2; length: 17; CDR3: CASSLWTGGAGTGELFF; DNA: TGTGCCAGCAGTTTATGGACAGGGGGCGCGGGCACCGGGGAGCTGTTTTTT
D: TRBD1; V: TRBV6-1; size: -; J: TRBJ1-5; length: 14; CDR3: CASRHRDRDQPQHF; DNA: TGTGCCAGCAGGCACCGGGACAGAGATCAGCCCCAGCATTTT
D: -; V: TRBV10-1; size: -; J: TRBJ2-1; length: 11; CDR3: CASLSYYEQFF; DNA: TGCGCCAGCTTAAGCTACTATGAGCAGTTCTTC
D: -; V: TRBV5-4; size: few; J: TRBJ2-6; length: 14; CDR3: CASSWATGANVLTF; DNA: TGTGCCAGCAGCTGGGCGACCGGGGCCAACGTCCTGACTTTC
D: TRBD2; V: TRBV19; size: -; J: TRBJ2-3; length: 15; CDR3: CASSILVAGADTQYF; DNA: TGTGCCAGTAGTATACTAGTAGCGGGCGCAGATACGCAGTATTTT
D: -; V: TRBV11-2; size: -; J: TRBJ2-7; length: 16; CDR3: CASSPLKRSGSYEQYF; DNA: TGTGCCAGCAGCCCACTCAAGAGGTCAGGATCCTACGAGCAGTACTTC
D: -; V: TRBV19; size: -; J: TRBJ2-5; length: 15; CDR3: CASSIDLWGRGTQYF; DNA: TGTGCCAGTAGTATAGATCTTTGGGGCCGAGGGACCCAGTACTTC
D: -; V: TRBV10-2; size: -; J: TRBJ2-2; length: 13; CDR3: CASTITGTGELFF; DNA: TGCGCCAGCACCATAACCGGGACCGGGGAGCTGTTTTTT
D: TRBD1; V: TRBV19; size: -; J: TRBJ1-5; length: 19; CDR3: CASSIPGQGGVFRNQPQHF; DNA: TGTGCCAGTAGTATCCCCGGACAGGGGGGAGTGTTCCGCAATCAGCCCCAGCATTTT
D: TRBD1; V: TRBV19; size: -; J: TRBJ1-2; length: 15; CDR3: CASNPRDRNFYGYTF; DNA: TGTGCCAGTAACCCCCGGGACAGGAACTTCTATGGCTACACCTTC
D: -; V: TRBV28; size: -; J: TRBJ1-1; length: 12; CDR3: CASSIGGDKAFF; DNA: TGTGCCAGCAGTATTGGTGGGGACAAAGCTTTCTTT
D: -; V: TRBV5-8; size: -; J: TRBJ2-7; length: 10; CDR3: CASSVYEQYF; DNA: TGTGCCAGCAGCGTCTACGAGCAGTACTTC
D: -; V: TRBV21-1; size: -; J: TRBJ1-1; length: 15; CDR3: CASSTPEVMNTEAFF; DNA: TGTGCCAGCAGCACCCCTGAGGTCATGAACACTGAAGCTTTCTTT
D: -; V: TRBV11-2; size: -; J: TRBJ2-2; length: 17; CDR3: CASSSTRGARASGELFF; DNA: TGTGCCAGCAGCTCTACAAGGGGGGCCAGGGCTTCCGGGGAGCTGTTTTTT
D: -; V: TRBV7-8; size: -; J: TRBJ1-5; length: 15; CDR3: CASSRGGEADQPQHF; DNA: TGTGCCAGCAGCCGCGGGGGGGAGGCCGATCAGCCCCAGCATTTT
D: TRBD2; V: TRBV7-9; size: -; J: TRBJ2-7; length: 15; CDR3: CASSLGALAGNEQYF; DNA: TGTGCCAGCAGCTTAGGGGCGCTAGCGGGAAACGAGCAGTACTTC
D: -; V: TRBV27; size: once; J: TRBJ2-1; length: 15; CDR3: CASSLQQTVYNEQFF; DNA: TGTGCCAGCAGTTTACAGCAAACGGTTTACAATGAGCAGTTCTTC
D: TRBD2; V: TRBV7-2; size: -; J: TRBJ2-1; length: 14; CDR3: CASSLGREGNEQFF; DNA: TGTGCCAGCAGCTTAGGAAGGGAGGGCAATGAGCAGTTCTTC
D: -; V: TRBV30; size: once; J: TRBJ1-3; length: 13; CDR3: CAWRPQGRNTIYF; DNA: TGTGCCTGGAGACCCCAGGGGCGAAACACCATATATTTT
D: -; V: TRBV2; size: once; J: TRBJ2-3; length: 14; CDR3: CARQMGSIRDTQYF; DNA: TGTGCCAGACAAATGGGTAGTATCAGAGATACGCAGTATTTT
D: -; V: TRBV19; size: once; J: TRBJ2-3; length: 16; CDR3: CASSISGARVPDTQYF; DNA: TGTGCCAGTAGTATAAGTGGTGCCCGGGTCCCAGATACGCAGTATTTT
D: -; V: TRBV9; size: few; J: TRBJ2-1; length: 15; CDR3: CASSTSGQAYNEQFF; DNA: TGTGCCAGCAGCACCAGCGGGCAAGCGTACAATGAGCAGTTCTTC
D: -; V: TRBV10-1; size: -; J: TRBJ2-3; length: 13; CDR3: CASSAGRADTQYF; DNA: TGCGCCAGCAGCGCCGGAAGGGCAGATACGCAGTATTTT
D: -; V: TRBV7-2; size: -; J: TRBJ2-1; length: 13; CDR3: CASSLGPNNEQFF; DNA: TGTGCCAGCAGCTTAGGTCCTAACAATGAGCAGTTCTTC
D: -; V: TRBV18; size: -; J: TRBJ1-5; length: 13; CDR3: CASSGSHSQPQHF; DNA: TGTGCCAGCTCAGGGAGTCACAGCCAGCCCCAGCATTTT
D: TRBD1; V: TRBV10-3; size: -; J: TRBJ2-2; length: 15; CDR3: CAISESAGGTGELFF; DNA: TGTGCCATCAGTGAGTCGGCAGGGGGCACCGGGGAGCTGTTTTTT
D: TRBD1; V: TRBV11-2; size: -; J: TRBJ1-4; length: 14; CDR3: CASSPTGAWGGLFF; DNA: TGTGCCAGCAGCCCAACAGGGGCTTGGGGGGGACTGTTTTTT
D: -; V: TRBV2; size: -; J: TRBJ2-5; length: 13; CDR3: CASRSGYQETQYF; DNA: TGTGCCAGCAGATCAGGTTACCAAGAGACCCAGTACTTC
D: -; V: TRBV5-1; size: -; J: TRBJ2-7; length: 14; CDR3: CASSRGNQGREQYF; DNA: TGCGCCAGCAGCCGGGGAAATCAGGGTCGGGAGCAGTACTTC
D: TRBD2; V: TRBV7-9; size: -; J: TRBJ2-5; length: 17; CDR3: CASSPGPLAGVRETQYF; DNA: TGTGCCAGCAGCCCCGGGCCGCTAGCGGGAGTCAGGGAGACCCAGTACTTC
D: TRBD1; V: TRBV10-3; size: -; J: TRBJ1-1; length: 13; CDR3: CANRDSRDTEAFF; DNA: TGTGCCAACCGGGACAGCAGGGACACTGAAGCTTTCTTT
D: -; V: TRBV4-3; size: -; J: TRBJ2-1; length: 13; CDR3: CASSPVQRGEQFF; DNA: TGCGCCAGCAGCCCAGTCCAGCGAGGGGAGCAGTTCTTC
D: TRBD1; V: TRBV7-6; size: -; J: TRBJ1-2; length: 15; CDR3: CASSSGQSVNYGYTF; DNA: TGTGCCAGCAGCTCGGGACAGTCCGTTAACTATGGCTACACCTTC
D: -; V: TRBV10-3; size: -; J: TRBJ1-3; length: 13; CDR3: CAIRDSSGNTIYF; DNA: TGTGCCATCAGGGATTCAAGTGGAAACACCATATATTTT
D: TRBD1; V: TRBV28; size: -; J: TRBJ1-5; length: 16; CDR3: CASTTTRTGFNQPQHF; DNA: TGTGCCAGCACCACGACACGGACAGGATTCAATCAGCCCCAGCATTTT
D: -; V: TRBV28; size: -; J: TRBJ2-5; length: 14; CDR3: CASSPQKGGETQYF; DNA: TGTGCCAGCAGTCCGCAAAAGGGAGGAGAGACCCAGTACTTC
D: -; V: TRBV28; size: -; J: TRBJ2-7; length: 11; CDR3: CASGASYEQYF; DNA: TGTGCTTCAGGGGCTTCCTACGAGCAGTACTTC
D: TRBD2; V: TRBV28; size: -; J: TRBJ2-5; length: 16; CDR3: CASSLIAGGGQETQYF; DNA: TGTGCCAGCAGTCTCATTGCGGGAGGAGGGCAAGAGACCCAGTACTTC
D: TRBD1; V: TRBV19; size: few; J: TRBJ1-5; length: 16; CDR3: CASSKGRGRIGQPQHF; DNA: TGTGCCAGTAGTAAGGGCAGGGGGCGAATCGGTCAGCCCCAGCATTTT
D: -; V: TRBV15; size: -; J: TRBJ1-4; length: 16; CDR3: CATSRDRVQVGEKLFF; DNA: TGTGCCACCAGCAGAGACAGGGTACAGGTGGGGGAAAAACTGTTTTTT
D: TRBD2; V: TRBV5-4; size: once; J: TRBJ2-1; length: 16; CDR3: CASTLPGGPGGNEQFF; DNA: TGTGCCAGCACCCTTCCGGGAGGGCCCGGGGGCAATGAGCAGTTCTTC
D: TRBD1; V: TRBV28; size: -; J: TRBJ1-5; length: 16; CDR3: CASSPDRTGRSQPQHF; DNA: TGTGCCAGCAGTCCAGATCGGACAGGTCGGAGCCAGCCCCAGCATTTT
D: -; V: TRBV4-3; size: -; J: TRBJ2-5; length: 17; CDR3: CASSQEIQRYSQETQYF; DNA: TGCGCCAGCAGCCAAGAAATCCAGCGTTACTCCCAAGAGACCCAGTACTTC
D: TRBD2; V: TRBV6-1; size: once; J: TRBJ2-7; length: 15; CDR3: CASSPLAVGIDEQYF; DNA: TGTGCCAGCAGCCCACTAGCGGTCGGTATCGACGAGCAGTACTTC
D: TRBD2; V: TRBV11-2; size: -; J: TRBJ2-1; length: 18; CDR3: CASSSAPGLAVGGDEQFF; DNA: TGTGCCAGCAGCTCAGCCCCCGGACTAGCGGTGGGTGGCGATGAGCAGTTCTTC
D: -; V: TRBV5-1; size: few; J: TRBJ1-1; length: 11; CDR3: CASMGDTEAFF; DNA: TGCGCCAGCATGGGAGACACTGAAGCTTTCTTT
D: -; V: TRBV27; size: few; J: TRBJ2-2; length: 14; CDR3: CASSLARGTGELFF; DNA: TGTGCCAGCAGTTTGGCCCGTGGCACCGGGGAGCTGTTTTTT
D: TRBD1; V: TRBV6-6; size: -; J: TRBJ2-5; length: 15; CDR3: CASSPGTGGRETQYF; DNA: TGTGCCAGCAGCCCCGGGACAGGGGGACGTGAGACCCAGTACTTC
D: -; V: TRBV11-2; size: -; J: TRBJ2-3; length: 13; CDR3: CASSFSYTDTQYF; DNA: TGTGCCAGCAGCTTCAGTTACACAGATACGCAGTATTTT
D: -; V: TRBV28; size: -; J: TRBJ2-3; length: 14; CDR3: CASRAGTGADTQYF; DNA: TGTGCCAGCAGAGCAGGGACGGGCGCAGATACGCAGTATTTT